The present entry profiles one T cell receptor (beta chain) with its context. The table lists this clonotype with a few counts. This clone's antigen is unknown. The input lacks base qualities; no much larger clone sits a single base away. The data are from a study of T-cell memory formation after mild COVID-19 (dated by TCRdb to 2020 to 2022). As for the study more broadly: TCR sequence clusters from the two donors were found to be largely donor specific. In two donors, T-cell clones that expanded and contracted after mild COVID-19 were followed by sequencing TCRalpha and TCRbeta repertoires longitudinally. The cohort comprised two young, previously healthy adult volunteers, one female and one male. The full study reports these points: Clones that contracted from day 15 to 85 showed balanced CD4/CD8 phenotypes, whereas a second wave of clones that expanded from day 15 to 37 leaned towards CD4+. Contracting CD4+ clones appeared mostly in the CM and EM memory subsets, whereas CD8+ clones were enriched in EMRA. The second-wave clones that peaked on day 37 were not confirmed to be SARS-CoV-2 specific. Some responding clones were detected in pre-infection memory, which suggested that pre-existing cross-reactive memory T cells had joined the SARS-CoV-2 response. The study included only a couple of mild cases, and larger cohorts that include severe cases with pre-infection samples were judged to be necessary.

The instrument was an Illumina NovaSeq 6000. cDNA libraries for TCRalpha and TCRbeta were prepared by 5'RACE using constant-segment primers, with sample barcodes and unique molecular identifiers added. Trizol reagent was used to extract RNA from every sample. Libraries were amplified in two PCR steps, with a second sample barcode and Illumina TruSeq adapters added in the second step. Sequencing of libraries was performed on an Illumina NovaSeq with 2 x 150 bp paired-end reads. Per the source publication's procedure: Demultiplexing of reads and collapsing into UMI-guided consensus sequences were performed with migec v1.2.7. Using mixcr v2.1.11, UMI consensuses were aligned to TRA and TRB V and J templates and then assembled into clonotypes. Expanded or contracted clonotypes were those called significant by both edgeR and NoisET, with noise models trained on biological replicates. edgeR calls used a false discovery rate-adjusted p below 0.01 and a log2 fold-change threshold of 1. PCA with hierarchical clustering of max-normalized trajectories of the 1000 most abundant clonotypes was used as exploratory dynamics analysis. Separately sequenced CD4+ and CD8+ repertoires were used to assign a CD4 or CD8 phenotype to each responding clone. TCRdb reanalyzed the raw reads on its own, using fastp at Q25 for trimming and MiXCR for clone calling, and kept in-frame beta chains. Entries that share a CDR3 protein sequence are merged under the most common genes and DNA. The V and J calls shown here were made by TCRdb, not taken from the authors' results. This sample gives around 420,000 distinct CDR3 sequences in total; 20% to 25% of them show up just once. 7% to 9.5% of the sample goes to the ten largest clones.

Ficoll-Paque density gradient centrifugation was used to isolate PBMCs. The clonotype was recovered from an adult woman who had mild COVID-19 (a few samples of this study predate the infection). The sample titles of this study are shuffled in the database, so cell type and time point are left out; the donor was told from shared clones. Specimen: PBMCs or a T cell subset sorted from them (not recorded which).

The sequence in DNA is TGCAGCGTTGAAGAACAGGTGGGCACAGATACGCAGTATTTT. Its translation reads: CSVEEQVGTDTQYF. Rearrangement joined TRBV29-1 to TRBJ2-3; a tentative D match to TRBD1 spans 5 bases. V was cut back by 0 bases and J by 1 base, leaving a gap of 8 bases between them. CDR1 and CDR2 are read off the germline V gene as SQVTM and ANQGSEA. The cysteine opens and the phenylalanine closes a CDR3 of 14 amino acids. The sequence is cut down to CDR3 DNA, 42 bases in frame from base 1.